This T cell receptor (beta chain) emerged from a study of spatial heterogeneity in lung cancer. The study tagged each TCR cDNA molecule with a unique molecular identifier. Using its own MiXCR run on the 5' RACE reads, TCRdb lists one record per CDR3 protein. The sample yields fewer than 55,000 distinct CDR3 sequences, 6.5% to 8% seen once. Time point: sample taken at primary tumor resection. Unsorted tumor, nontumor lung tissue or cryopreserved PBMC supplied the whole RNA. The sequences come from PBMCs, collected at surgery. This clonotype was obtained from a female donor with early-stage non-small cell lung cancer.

In DNA form, the CDR3 reads TGTGCCAGCAGCCCGTCGGTACGGGGGAACGGGAATGAAAAACTGTTTTTT. Translation: CASSPSVRGNGNEKLFF. The gene calls are TRBV4-2 and TRBJ1-4; perhaps TRBD1 as D (5 bases). Germline lookup yields CDR1 LGHNA and CDR2 YNFKEQ. V shed 4 bases and J shed 5 bases, with 20 bases lying between them. The CDR3 is 17 residues long.